These 3 T cell receptor beta chains share one sample of origin, sequenced in a study of blood T cell repertoires in COVID-19. Some clones are missing from TCRdb's copy, which holds only in-frame ones; the method was immunoSEQ multiplex PCR. The sample has roughly 80,000 clones, about nine tenths seen once. Input material: peripheral blood. The receptors were gathered from a human donor in a cohort sampled during active COVID-19.

This clone was recorded only once. The chain is built from TRBV5-6 and TRBJ1-2; a possible D gene is TRBD1 (6 bases). The ends were cut back, 0 bases at V and 7 bases at J, with 7 bases in the middle. This CDR3 region has 12 residues. Per germline, CDR1 SGHDT and CDR2 YYEEEE. The CDR3, as DNA: TGTGCCAGCAGCTTGGACAGGGCTGGCTACACCTTC. Protein product: CASSLDRAGYTF.

V and J are TRBV24-1 and TRBJ1-2; D may be TRBD1 (6 bases). The CDR3 covers 14 residues. V was pared by 5 bases and J by 8 bases, with 17 bases between. CDR1 is KGHDR and CDR2 is SFDVKD in the germline V gene. The CDR3 region is CATSVEGEKEGYTF. For the CDR3, the DNA is TGTGCCACCAGTGTCGAGGGGGAGAAAGAGGGCTACACCTTC.

This chain connects TRBV18 to TRBJ1-5; 10 bases map to TRBD1. Germline V gene lookup returns CDR1 KGHSH and CDR2 LQKENI. V lost 6 bases and J lost 4; bases outside the gene matches: 6. The CDR3 runs to 15 residues. As DNA, the CDR3 is TGTGCCAGCTCGGGACAGGGGTCCGGTAATCAGCCCCAGCATTTT. Its translation: CASSGQGSGNQPQHF.